A single T cell receptor beta chain is shown here with its context. Its antigen is not identified. The repertoire was sequenced with immunoSEQ multiplex PCR; TCRdb's copy has only in-frame clones and lacks some. The sample includes about 390,000 clones, roughly nine tenths of them seen just once. These data come from a study of Ad26.COV2.S vaccination and SARS-CoV-2 variants. In the study overall: Donor was one of the participants in the Ad26.COV2.S arm of the COV1001 trial. Study conclusions and caveats: Responses of T cells in total may have been underestimated by the TCR breadth and depth analyses.

The treatment was: 15 to 20 received Ad26.COV2.S at low or high dose, single or two shots; roughly five received placebo; per-sample allocation not given. All samples were drawn on day 63, counting from the first vaccine or placebo injection. Germline assignment: CDR1 KGHSH and CDR2 LQKENI. The V segment lost 4 bases and the J segment 0 bases; nucleotides outside the gene matches: 15. CDR3 length equals 21 residues. The receptor was derived from a person between 18 and 59 years old who received the Ad26.COV2.S COVID-19 vaccine or a placebo. Material: peripheral blood, obtained in a trial of Ad26.COV2.S vaccine versus placebo. V is TRBV18 and J is TRBJ2-1; 13 positions agree with TRBD2. CDR3: CASSLFGPGTSGAASYNEQFF. CDR3 nucleotide sequence: TGTGCCAGCTCACTATTCGGGCCCGGGACTAGCGGGGCAGCCTCCTACAATGAGCAGTTCTTC.